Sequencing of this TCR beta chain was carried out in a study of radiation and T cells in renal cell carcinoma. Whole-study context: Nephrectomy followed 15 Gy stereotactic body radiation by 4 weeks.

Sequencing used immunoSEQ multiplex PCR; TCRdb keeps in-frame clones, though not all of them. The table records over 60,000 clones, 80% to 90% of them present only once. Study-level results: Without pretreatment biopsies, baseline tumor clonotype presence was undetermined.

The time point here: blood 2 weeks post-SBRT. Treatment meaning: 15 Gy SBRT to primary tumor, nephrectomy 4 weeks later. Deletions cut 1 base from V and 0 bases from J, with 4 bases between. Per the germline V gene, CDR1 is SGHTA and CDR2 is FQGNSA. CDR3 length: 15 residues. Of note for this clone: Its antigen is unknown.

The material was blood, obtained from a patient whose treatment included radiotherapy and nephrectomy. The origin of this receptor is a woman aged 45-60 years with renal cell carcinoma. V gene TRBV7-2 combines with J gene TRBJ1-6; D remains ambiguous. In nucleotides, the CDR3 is TGTGCCAGCAGCTTAGGGAGCTCCTATAATTCACCCCTCCACTTT. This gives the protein CASSLGSSYNSPLHF.